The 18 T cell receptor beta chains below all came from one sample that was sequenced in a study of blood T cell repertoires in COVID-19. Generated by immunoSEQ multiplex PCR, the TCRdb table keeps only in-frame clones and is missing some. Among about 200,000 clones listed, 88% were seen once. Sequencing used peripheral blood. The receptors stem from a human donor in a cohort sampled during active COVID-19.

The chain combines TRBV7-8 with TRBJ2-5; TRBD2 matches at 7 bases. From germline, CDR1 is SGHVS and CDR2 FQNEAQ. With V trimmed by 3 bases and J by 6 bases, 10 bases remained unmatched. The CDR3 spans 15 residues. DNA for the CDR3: TGTGCCAGCAGCTTTGGAAGCGGGAAGGGGCAGACCCAGTACTTC. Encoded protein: CASSFGSGKGQTQYF.

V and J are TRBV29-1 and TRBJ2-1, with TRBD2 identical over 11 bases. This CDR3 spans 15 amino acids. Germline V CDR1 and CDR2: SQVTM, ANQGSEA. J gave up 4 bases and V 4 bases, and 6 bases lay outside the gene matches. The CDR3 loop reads CSVAIAGGQYNEQFF. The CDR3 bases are TGCAGCGTTGCGATAGCGGGAGGGCAGTACAATGAGCAGTTCTTC.

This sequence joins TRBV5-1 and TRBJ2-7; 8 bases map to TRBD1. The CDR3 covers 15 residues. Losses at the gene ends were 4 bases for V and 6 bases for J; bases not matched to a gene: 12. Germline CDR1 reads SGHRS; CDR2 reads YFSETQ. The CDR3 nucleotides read TGCGCCAGCAGCACCCGCAGGGGGCTAGGGTCCGAGCAGTACTTC. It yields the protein CASSTRRGLGSEQYF.

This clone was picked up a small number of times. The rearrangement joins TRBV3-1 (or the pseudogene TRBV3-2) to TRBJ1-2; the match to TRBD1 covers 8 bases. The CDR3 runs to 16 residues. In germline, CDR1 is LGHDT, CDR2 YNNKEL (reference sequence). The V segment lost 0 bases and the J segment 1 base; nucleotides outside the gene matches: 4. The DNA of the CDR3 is TGTGCCAGCAGCCAAGAGGGCACAGGGGGTAACTATGGCTACACCTTC. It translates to CASSQEGTGGNYGYTF.

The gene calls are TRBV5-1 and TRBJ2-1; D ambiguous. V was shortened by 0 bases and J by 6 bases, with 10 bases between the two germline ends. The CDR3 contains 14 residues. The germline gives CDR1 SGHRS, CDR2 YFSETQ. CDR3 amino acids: CASSLGALSNEQFF. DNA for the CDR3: TGCGCCAGCAGCTTGGGCGCACTGTCCAATGAGCAGTTCTTC. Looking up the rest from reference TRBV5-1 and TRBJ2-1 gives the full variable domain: KAGVTQTPRYLIKTRGQQVTLSCSPISGHRSVSWYQQTPGQGLQFLFEYFSETQRNKGNFPGRFSGRQFSNSRSEMNVSTLELGDSALYLCASSLGALSNEQFFGPGTRLTVL.

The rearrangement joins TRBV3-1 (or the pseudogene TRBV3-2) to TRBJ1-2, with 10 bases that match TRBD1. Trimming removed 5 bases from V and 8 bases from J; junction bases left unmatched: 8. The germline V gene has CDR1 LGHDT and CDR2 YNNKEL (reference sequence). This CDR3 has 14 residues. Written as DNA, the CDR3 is TGTGCCAGCAGCTCCCGACAGGGGGCGGAAGGCTACACCTTC. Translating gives CASSSRQGAEGYTF.

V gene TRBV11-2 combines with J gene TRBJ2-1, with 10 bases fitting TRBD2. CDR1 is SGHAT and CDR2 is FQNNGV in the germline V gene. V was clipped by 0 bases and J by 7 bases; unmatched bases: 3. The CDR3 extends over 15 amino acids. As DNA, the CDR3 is TGTGCCAGCAGCTTAGAGGCTAGCGGGAGAAATGAGCAGTTCTTC. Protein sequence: CASSLEASGRNEQFF. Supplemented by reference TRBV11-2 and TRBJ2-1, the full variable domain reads EAGVAQSPRYKIIEKRQSVAFWCNPISGHATLYWYQQILGQGPKLLIQFQNNGVVDDSQLPKDRFSAERLKGVDSTLKIQPAKLEDSAVYLCASSLEASGRNEQFFGPGTRLTVL.

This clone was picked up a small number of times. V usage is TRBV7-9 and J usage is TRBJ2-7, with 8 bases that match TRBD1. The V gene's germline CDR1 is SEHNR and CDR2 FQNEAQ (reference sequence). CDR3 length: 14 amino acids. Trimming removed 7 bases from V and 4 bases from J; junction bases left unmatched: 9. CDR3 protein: CASNGQGGPYEQYF. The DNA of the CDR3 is TGTGCCAGCAACGGACAGGGCGGCCCTTACGAGCAGTACTTC.

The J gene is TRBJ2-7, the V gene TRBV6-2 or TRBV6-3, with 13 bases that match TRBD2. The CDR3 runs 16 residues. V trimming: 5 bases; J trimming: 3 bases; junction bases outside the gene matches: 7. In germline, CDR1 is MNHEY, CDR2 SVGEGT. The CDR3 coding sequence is TGTGCCAGCAGTCCAGGACTAGCGGGGGTCATCTACGAGCAGTACTTC. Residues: CASSPGLAGVIYEQYF.

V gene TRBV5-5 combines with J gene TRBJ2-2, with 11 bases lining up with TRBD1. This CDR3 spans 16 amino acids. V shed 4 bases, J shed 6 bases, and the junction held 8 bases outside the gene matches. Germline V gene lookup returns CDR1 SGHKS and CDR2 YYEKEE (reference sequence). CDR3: CASSAPGQGVAGELFF. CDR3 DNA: TGTGCCAGCAGCGCCCCGGGACAGGGGGTCGCCGGGGAGCTGTTTTTT. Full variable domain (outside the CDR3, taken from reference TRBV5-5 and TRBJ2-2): DAGVTQSPTHLIKTRGQQVTLRCSPISGHKSVSWYQQVLGQGPQFIFQYYEKEERGRGNFPDRFSARQFPNYSSELNVNALLLGDSALYLCASSAPGQGVAGELFFGEGSRLTVL.

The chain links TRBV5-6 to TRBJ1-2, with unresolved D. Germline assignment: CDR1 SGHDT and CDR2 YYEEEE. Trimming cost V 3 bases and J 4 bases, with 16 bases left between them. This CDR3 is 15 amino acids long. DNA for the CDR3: TGTGCCAGCAGCTCGGCCAGCGAAGTTGGCTATGGCTACACCTTC. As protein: CASSSASEVGYGYTF.

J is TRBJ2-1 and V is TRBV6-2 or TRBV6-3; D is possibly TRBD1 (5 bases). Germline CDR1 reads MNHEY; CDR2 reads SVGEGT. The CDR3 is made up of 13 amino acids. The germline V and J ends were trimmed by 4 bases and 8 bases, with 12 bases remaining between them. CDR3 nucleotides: TGTGCCAGCAGTTCGCAGGGTTCCCATGAGCAGTTCTTC. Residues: CASSSQGSHEQFF.

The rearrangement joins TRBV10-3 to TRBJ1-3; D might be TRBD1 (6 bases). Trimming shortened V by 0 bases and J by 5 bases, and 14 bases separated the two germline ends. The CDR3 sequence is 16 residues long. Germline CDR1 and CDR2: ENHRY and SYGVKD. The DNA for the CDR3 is TGTGCCATCAGTGAGTCCGGACAGAAAGAGCGAAACACCATATATTTT. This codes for CAISESGQKERNTIYF.

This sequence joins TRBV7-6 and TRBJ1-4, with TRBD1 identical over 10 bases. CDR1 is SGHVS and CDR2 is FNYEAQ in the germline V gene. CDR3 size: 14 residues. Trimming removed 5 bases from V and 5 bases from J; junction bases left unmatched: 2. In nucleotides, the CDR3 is TGTGCCAGCAGCCGGACAGGGGGGAATGAAAAACTGTTTTTT. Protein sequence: CASSRTGGNEKLFF. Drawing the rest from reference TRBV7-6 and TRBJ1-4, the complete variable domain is GAGVSQSPRYKVTKRGQDVALRCDPISGHVSLYWYRQALGQGPEFLTYFNYEAQQDKSGLPNDRFSAERPEGSISTLTIQRTEQRDSAMYRCASSRTGGNEKLFFGSGTQLSVL.

CDR3 in DNA: TGTGCCAGCAGCTTGGGCGGGGTGGGCGAGCAGTACTTC. As protein: CASSLGGVGEQYF. The chain couples TRBV5-4 to TRBJ2-7, with D possibly matching TRBD2 (6 bases). This CDR3 contains 13 residues. V gave up 0 bases and J gave up 6 bases, with 10 bases separating them. Per the germline V gene, CDR1 is SGHNT and CDR2 is YYREEE (reference sequence).

The CDR3 DNA sequence: TGTGCCAGCTCACCACGAGAGACAGCCAATTCACCCCTCCACTTT. Protein: CASSPRETANSPLHF. The chain recombines TRBV18 with TRBJ1-6; D is possibly TRBD1 (5 bases). CDR3 size: 15 residues. V was cut by 1 base and J by 7 bases, with 11 bases left in between. The germline V gene encodes CDR1 KGHSH and CDR2 LQKENI.

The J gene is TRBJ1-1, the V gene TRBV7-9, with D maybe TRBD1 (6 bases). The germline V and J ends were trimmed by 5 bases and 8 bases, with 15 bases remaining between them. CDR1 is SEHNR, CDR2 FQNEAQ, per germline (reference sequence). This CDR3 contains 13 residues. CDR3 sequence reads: CASSPSGGAEAFF. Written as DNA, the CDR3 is TGTGCCAGCAGCCCCTCTGGGGGGGCGGAAGCTTTCTTT. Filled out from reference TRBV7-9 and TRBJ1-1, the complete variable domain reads DTGVSQNPRHKITKRGQNVTFRCDPISEHNRLYWYRQTLGQGPEFLTYFQNEAQLEKSRLLSDRFSAERPKGSFSTLEIQRTEQGDSAMYLCASSPSGGAEAFFGQGTRLTVV.

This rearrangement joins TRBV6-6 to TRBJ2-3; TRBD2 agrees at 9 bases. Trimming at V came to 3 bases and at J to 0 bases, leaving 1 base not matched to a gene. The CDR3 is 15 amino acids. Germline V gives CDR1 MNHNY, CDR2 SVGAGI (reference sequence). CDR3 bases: TGTGCCAGCAGTTATGGGACTAGCAGCACAGATACGCAGTATTTT. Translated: CASSYGTSSTDTQYF.